This TCR beta chain was captured in a study of MAIT cells during Salmonella Paratyphi A infection (TCRdb year 2017). Regarding the research as a whole: Adult volunteers aged 18 to 60 ingested a single dose of 1-5x10^3 CFU of S. Paratyphi A strain NVGH308. Starting at diagnosis, the diagnosed volunteers took ciprofloxacin 500 mg twice daily for 14 days. Summary of the overall study and its limitations: MAIT cell TRBV usage was oligoclonal with a preference for TRBV20 and TRBV6, and infection did not appear to change this usage. The availability of volunteer samples limited the sample sizes, but these sizes were considered adequate to detect differences between groups. A significant decrease in the space occupied by over-represented MAIT clonotypes was found from baseline to mid-infection (approximately 0.16 to 0.098), whereas no significant post-infection difference was found. Compared with healthy controls, diagnosed volunteers had more expansion or contraction among the top five MAIT clonotypes (about 0.5 versus 0.13), a finding that suggests the repertoire is reshaped by infection.

This clonotype occurred a few times. Its antigen is currently not known. Per-nucleotide qualities are absent, and no much larger clonotype sits a single base away. What the time point label conveys for this sample: after infection, following antibiotic treatment. MAIT cells were defined as Valpha7.2+ CD161+ T cells and were identified and sorted by flow cytometry. Circulating MAIT cell TCRbeta repertoires were profiled longitudinally in a handful of volunteers who developed enteric fever after controlled oral challenge with live Salmonella Paratyphi A. Every diagnosed volunteer provided MAIT cell samples at pre-infection, mid-infection and post-infection timepoints. A diagnosis of enteric fever required Paratyphi A bacteremia and/or a persistent fever above 38 degrees C that lasted more than 12 hours. Diagnosis of infection in challenged volunteers occurred between day 4 and day 7 after challenge. For RNA extraction, between about 4,500 and 10,000 MAIT cells per sample were sorted directly into RNAqueous-Micro lysis buffer. Lymphoprep gradient centrifugation was used to isolate peripheral blood mononuclear cells from blood samples and leukocyte cones. Cells were sorted on either a BD FACSAria Fusion or a BD FACSAria III sorter.

The library was obtained by 5' RACE. Two rounds of PCR with Phusion High-Fidelity polymerase amplified TCRbeta, with sample-specific barcodes added in the primers. To build the TCRbeta libraries, template-switch cDNA synthesis was carried out using SMARTScribe reverse transcriptase along with a TRBC-specific primer. The barcoded samples were pooled and then prepared using the NEBNext Ultra DNA Library Prep Kit for Illumina. Libraries were sequenced on an Illumina MiSeq with the MiSeq reagent kit v2, 300 cycles. The authors' analysis ran thus. Reads were demultiplexed by barcode with Jemultiplexer and aligned with MiTCR using default parameters. VDJtools removed non-functional sequences, and clonotypes were defined by amino acid sequence, with clonotype frequencies based on assigned sequence reads. Clonal space homeostasis binned clonotypes by frequency as over-represented (0.05-1), large, medium and small. The public reads were reanalyzed by TCRdb: fastp trimming at Q25, MiXCR alignment, in-frame beta chains only. Under each unique CDR3 protein, matching rows form one entry showing the most common genes and DNA. The V and J calls here are based on TCRdb, not the publication. Across this sample there are over 750 distinct CDR3 sequences, with more than 20% seen only once. The ten largest clones capture about 39% of the sample.

The junction carries 13 bases between V and J, which are trimmed by 0 bases and 3 bases respectively. CDR1 and CDR2 (LGHNA, YNFKEQ) derive from the germline V gene. From cysteine to phenylalanine, the CDR3 is 16 amino acids long. The DNA shown is the 48-base CDR3, in frame from base 1. The clonotype originates from a person aged 18 to 69 who was deliberately infected with Salmonella Paratyphi A in a paratyphoid fever challenge study. The sample here was MAIT cells from blood, taken at the last sampling point of the challenge study. The chain is assembled from TRBV4-2 and TRBJ2-3; TRBD2 is possibly the D segment (6 matching bases). The DNA sequence is given as TGTGCCAGCAGCCAAGAGCGGGCAGGAGGGACAGATACGCAGTATTTT. This encodes CASSQERAGGTDTQYF.